A single sample gave rise to the 28 T cell receptor beta chains below, sequenced in a study of post-analysis software for immune sequencing data. Findings of the study overall: Patients showed TRBV5-6, TRBV5-1 and TRBV20-1 among roughly 5 TRBV segments more frequent than in controls.

TCR beta cDNA libraries had unique molecular identifiers. Using its own MiXCR run on the PCR reads, TCRdb lists one record per CDR3 protein. The sample holds a few hundred thousand distinct CDR3 sequences, more than 30% seen once. These receptors lack a known antigen. Sequencing was performed on blood. These receptors were obtained from a girl aged 2 to 10 with multiple sclerosis.

This clonotype was picked up a small number of times. The chain is built from TRBV20-1 and TRBJ2-3, with no clear D. The germline V and J ends were trimmed by 5 bases and 3 bases, with 15 bases remaining between them. Germline CDR1 and CDR2: DFQATT and SNEGSKA (reference sequence). The CDR3 is 14 amino acids. In nucleotides, the CDR3 is TGCAGTGCTCGGGTTTCGGTCGGAACAGATACGCAGTATTTT. Its translation: CSARVSVGTDTQYF.

This clonotype was counted only a few times. The chain has TRBV29-1 and TRBJ2-2, with TRBD1 matching over 7 bases. Germline CDR1 reads SQVTM; CDR2 reads ANQGSEA. The CDR3 covers 14 residues. V lost 7 bases, J lost 4 bases, and 9 bases stayed unmatched. The CDR3 nucleotides are TGCAGCGGTACCGGGACAGACCCCACCGGGGAGCTGTTTTTT. It specifies CSGTGTDPTGELFF.

The chain is built from TRBV5-1 and TRBJ2-5, with TRBD1 matching over 9 bases. This CDR3 has 15 amino acids. Trimming took 3 bases from V and 2 from J; bases not matched to a gene: 5. Looked up from germline, CDR1 is SGHRS and CDR2 is YFSETQ. This CDR3 reads CASSWGTGPQETQYF. For the CDR3, the DNA is TGCGCCAGCAGCTGGGGGACAGGGCCGCAAGAGACCCAGTACTTC.

The chain has TRBV4-3 and TRBJ2-3; 7 positions agree with TRBD2. Germline V gene lookup returns CDR1 LGHNA and CDR2 YSLEER. The length of the CDR3 is 14 residues. With 0 bases clipped from V and 6 bases from J, the junction kept 3 bases outside the gene matches. Written as DNA, the CDR3 is TGCGCCAGCAGCCAAGAGGGGAGGGACGATACGCAGTATTTT. This sequence encodes CASSQEGRDDTQYF.

This clonotype was detected a few times. This chain connects TRBV12-3 or TRBV12-4 to TRBJ2-7; D is unclear. CDR3 length equals 15 residues. Deletions cut 2 bases from V and 3 bases from J, with 14 bases between. This CDR3 reads CASSLSRDWSYEQYF. The CDR3, as DNA: TGTGCCAGCAGTTTATCCCGAGACTGGAGCTACGAGCAGTACTTC.

This clonotype came up once. This chain connects TRBV15 to TRBJ1-5, with D possibly TRBD1 on 6 matching bases. Germline V CDR1 and CDR2: LNHNV, YYDKDF (reference sequence). The CDR3 is made up of 14 amino acids. V dropped 0 bases and J dropped 12 bases, with 15 bases sitting between them. CDR3 region: CATSRDSFRGHQHF. CDR3 DNA sequence: TGTGCCACCAGCAGAGATTCTTTCAGGGGACACCAGCATTTT. Together with reference TRBV15 and TRBJ1-5, the CDR3 gives the full variable domain: DAMVIQNPRYQVTQFGKPVTLSCSQTLNHNVMYWYQQKSSQAPKLLFHYYDKDFNNEADTPDNFQSRRPNTSFCFLDIRSPGLGDTAMYLCATSRDSFRGHQHFGDGTRLSIL.

The chain combines TRBV10-3 with TRBJ2-7; perhaps TRBD1 as D (6 bases). The end of the DNA fits TRBJ2-1 better, so the J call may be wrong. The length of the CDR3 is 14 residues. From germline, CDR1 is ENHRY and CDR2 SYGVKD. The CDR3 protein is CAIKTGGSYNEQFF. CDR3 DNA sequence: TGTGCCATCAAGACAGGTGGCTCCTACAATGAGCAGTTCTTC.

This clonotype was seen more than once but under ten times. The chain recombines TRBV29-1 with TRBJ2-5; D is perhaps TRBD1 (6 bases). Looked up from germline, CDR1 is SQVTM and CDR2 is ANQGSEA. V shed 7 bases and J shed 2 bases, with 23 bases lying between them. This CDR3 has 16 residues. The CDR3 coding sequence is TGCAGCGGGCTAACCTTCTTGGACAGAGCTCAAGAGACCCAGTACTTC. Amino acids: CSGLTFLDRAQETQYF.

There are a few counts of this clonotype. The V gene is TRBV12-3 or TRBV12-4, the J gene TRBJ2-1; 8 bases match TRBD2. The CDR3 has 14 amino acids. Germline trimming cut 8 bases from V and 5 bases from J; bases unmatched to any gene: 8. CDR3 sequence reads: CASRNRAGDNEQFF. The CDR3 DNA follows: TGTGCCAGCCGAAACCGAGCGGGGGACAATGAGCAGTTCTTC.

This clonotype was picked up a small number of times. The rearrangement joins TRBV28 to TRBJ1-4; no clear D. The germline V gene encodes CDR1 MDHEN and CDR2 SYDVKM. The CDR3 sequence is 13 residues long. Trimming pared 2 bases from V and 4 bases from J, leaving 5 bases between. For the CDR3, the DNA is TGTGCCAGCAGTTTACAGGTTAATGAAAAACTGTTTTTT. It translates to CASSLQVNEKLFF.

The J gene is TRBJ2-2, the V gene TRBV5-1, with 9 positions matching TRBD1. Germline V gene lookup returns CDR1 SGHRS and CDR2 YFSETQ. This CDR3 contains 15 residues. The V gene end was trimmed by 4 bases and the J gene end by 3 bases; junction bases not matched to a gene: 4. This chain's CDR3 is CASSADRGDTGELFF. As DNA, the CDR3 is TGCGCCAGCAGCGCCGACAGGGGGGACACCGGGGAGCTGTTTTTT.

The CDR3, as DNA: TGTGCCAGCAGCGGGAGCGGGAGAACCGATACGCAGTATTTT. This encodes CASSGSGRTDTQYF. The chain recombines TRBV9 with TRBJ2-3; 8 bases are shared with TRBD2. CDR1 is SGDLS, CDR2 YYNGEE, per germline. The CDR3 runs to 14 residues. J lost 6 bases, V lost 3 bases, and 6 bases had no gene match. Supplemented by reference TRBV9 and TRBJ2-3, the full variable domain reads DSGVTQTPKHLITATGQRVTLRCSPRSGDLSVYWYQQSLDQGLQFLIQYYNGEERAKGNILERFSAQQFPDLHSELNLSSLELGDSALYFCASSGSGRTDTQYFGPGTRLTVL.

The table lists this clonotype with a few counts. The chain employs TRBV7-6 and TRBJ2-1, with D perhaps TRBD2 (5 bases). Trimming stripped 1 base from V and 4 bases from J, with 11 bases between. The CDR3 runs 15 residues. Germline assignment: CDR1 SGHVS and CDR2 FNYEAQ. CDR3 sequence reads: CASSLGGLPYNEQFF. The CDR3 DNA is TGTGCCAGCAGCTTAGGCGGGCTACCTTACAATGAGCAGTTCTTC.

This chain uses TRBV12-3 or TRBV12-4 with TRBJ1-5, with D maybe TRBD1 (5 bases). The CDR3 length is 17 residues. Trimming took 2 bases from V and 0 from J, leaving 14 bases between them. CDR3 protein: CASSLTGGRRSNQPQHF. CDR3 nucleotides: TGTGCCAGCAGTTTAACCGGGGGTCGGCGTAGCAATCAGCCCCAGCATTTT.

The chain uses TRBV10-2 and TRBJ2-5; no definite D call. V lost 2 bases and J lost 4, with 8 bases in between. There are 13 residues in the CDR3. Germline V CDR1 and CDR2: WSHSY, SAAADI. The CDR3 region has the DNA TGCGCCAGCAGTGAGGCCCTGGGAGAGACCCAGTACTTC. This gives the protein CASSEALGETQYF.

The rearrangement uses TRBV11-2 and TRBJ1-5, with D perhaps TRBD1 (6 bases). From germline, CDR1 is SGHAT and CDR2 FQNNGV. The ends were cut back, 5 bases at V and 0 bases at J, with 14 bases in the middle. This CDR3 spans 16 amino acids. The CDR3 sequence: CASSPGDRYSNQPQHF. The DNA for the CDR3 is TGTGCCAGCAGCCCAGGGGATCGTTATAGCAATCAGCCCCAGCATTTT.

This chain links TRBV5-5 with TRBJ2-3; no clear D. Germline V lookup: CDR1 SGHKS, CDR2 YYEKEE (reference sequence). The CDR3 extends over 17 amino acids. Between the trimmed V and J ends, which lost 0 bases and 0 bases, there was a span of 14 bases. CDR3 residues: CASSLGATRLSTDTQYF. The CDR3 DNA is TGTGCCAGCAGCTTGGGGGCGACACGACTTAGCACAGATACGCAGTATTTT.

There are a few counts of this clonotype. The gene calls are TRBV7-2 and TRBJ2-3; D perhaps matches TRBD2 (5 bases). V lost 5 bases and J 0 bases, leaving 15 bases between the germline ends. From germline, CDR1 is SGHTA and CDR2 FQGNSA. The CDR3 extends over 16 amino acids. CDR3 residues: CASSHRGGSSTDTQYF. The CDR3 nucleotides read TGTGCCAGCAGCCACCGGGGTGGAAGCAGCACAGATACGCAGTATTTT.

The chain combines TRBV12-3 or TRBV12-4 with TRBJ2-1; maybe TRBD2 (6 bases). The length of the CDR3 is 18 residues. V dropped 4 bases and J dropped 1 base, with 20 bases sitting between them. The CDR3: CASSSLATLRVSYNEQFF. The CDR3 coding sequence is TGTGCCAGCAGTTCCCTAGCGACCCTGAGGGTGTCCTACAATGAGCAGTTCTTC.

This sequence joins TRBV6-5 and TRBJ2-3; TRBD1 aligns across 10 bases. Germline trimming cut 6 bases from V and 6 bases from J; bases unmatched to any gene: 9. Germline CDR1 is MNHEY and CDR2 is SVGAGI. There are 15 residues in the CDR3. The CDR3 region is CASSRQGAFSDTQYF. In DNA, the CDR3 is TGTGCCAGCAGCCGACAGGGGGCTTTTTCGGATACGCAGTATTTT.

The chain is built from TRBV14 and TRBJ2-5, with D unclear. The J call is uncertain, as TRBJ2-7 better fits the DNA end. CDR1 and CDR2 (germline): SGHDN, FVKESK. The CDR3 has 13 amino acids. The CDR3 loop is CASSPNLSGEQYF. CDR3 coding DNA: TGTGCCAGCAGCCCTAACCTATCGGGCGAGCAGTACTTC.

In this sample, this clonotype turned up a few times. V gene TRBV12-3 or TRBV12-4 combines with J gene TRBJ2-7; TRBD1 or TRBD2 may be the D gene (5 bases each). The J call is uncertain, as TRBJ2-5 better fits the DNA end. The CDR3 length is 13 residues. The CDR3 coding sequence is TGTGCCAGCAGTCCCGGGACCGATGGGACCCAGTACTTC. Protein: CASSPGTDGTQYF.

V usage is TRBV12-3 or TRBV12-4 and J usage is TRBJ2-7; maybe TRBD1 (7 bases). Matching the DNA end better, TRBJ2-5 makes the J call doubtful. The CDR3 totals 14 residues. The CDR3 sequence is CASSLQGGGQTQYF. The CDR3 DNA sequence: TGTGCCAGCAGTTTACAGGGGGGCGGCCAGACCCAGTACTTC.

This clonotype was counted between two and nine times. The chain uses TRBV4-1 and TRBJ2-1; 12 nucleotides align to TRBD2. The V and J ends lost 4 bases and 4 bases, in that order; junction bases with no gene match: 8. Germline V gene data show CDR1 as MGHRA and CDR2 as YSYEKL. The CDR3 consists of 17 residues. The CDR3 DNA is TGCGCCAGCAGCCTCCCCTTCCTAGCGGGGGGGTACAATGAGCAGTTCTTC. It yields the protein CASSLPFLAGGYNEQFF.

This clonotype showed up just a few times. This chain uses TRBV27 with TRBJ2-5; a possible D gene is TRBD2 (6 bases). The J call is uncertain, as TRBJ2-7 better fits the DNA end. The CDR3 is made up of 14 amino acids. The germline gives CDR1 MNHEY, CDR2 SMNVEV (reference sequence). The DNA for the CDR3 is TGTGCCAGCAGTTCCCTCCCTCGGGGGTCCGAGCAGTACTTC. It yields the protein CASSSLPRGSEQYF.

This chain connects TRBV7-2 to TRBJ2-4; 9 bases fit TRBD1. Germline V gives CDR1 SGHTA, CDR2 FQGNSA. V lost 1 base to trimming and J lost 7 bases; unmatched junction nucleotides: 8. The CDR3 is 16 residues long. The CDR3 nucleotides are TGTGCCAGCAGCTTAGTGGGACAGGGAGAGGGGAACATTCAGTACTTC. As protein: CASSLVGQGEGNIQYF.

This chain uses TRBV7-9 with TRBJ2-4; TRBD1 aligns across 8 bases. After removal of 5 bases from V and 6 bases from J, the junction contained 9 bases not matched to a gene. Germline values: CDR1 SEHNR, CDR2 FQNEAQ (reference sequence). The CDR3 spans 15 residues. The CDR3 nucleotides read TGTGCCAGCAGCCCTGACTGGCAGGGGGCAAACATTCAGTACTTC. This translates into CASSPDWQGANIQYF. The variable domain in full, with the rest retrieved from reference TRBV7-9 and TRBJ2-4, is DTGVSQNPRHKITKRGQNVTFRCDPISEHNRLYWYRQTLGQGPEFLTYFQNEAQLEKSRLLSDRFSAERPKGSFSTLEIQRTEQGDSAMYLCASSPDWQGANIQYFGAGTRLSVL.

The V gene is TRBV28, the J gene TRBJ2-7, with 10 bases that match TRBD2. CDR1 and CDR2 from the germline V gene are MDHEN and SYDVKM. The V and J ends lost 1 base and 3 bases, in that order; junction bases with no gene match: 6. This CDR3 has 16 amino acids. Here the CDR3 DNA reads TGTGCCAGCAGTTTATCCCCAGCGGGAGGGCTCTACGAGCAGTACTTC. It codes for CASSLSPAGGLYEQYF.